This record looks at one T cell receptor beta chain sequence and its context. Its target is unknown. TCRdb keeps only in-frame clones here, not all; method: immunoSEQ multiplex PCR. The repertoire includes 4,500 to 6,500 clones, approximately 93% of them detected once, and 22% sits in the top ten. This sample was taken from a study of chemoradiotherapy in HPV16-positive cancers. Background on the study: Functional T-cell assays on a couple of HPV16-positive patients' cells defined candidate HPV-specific clones and common TCR motifs. Study-wide results and caveats: Only a couple of HPV16-positive patients supplied the functional HPV-specificity definition. Non-HPV-specific T cells did not expand in tumors during treatment, whereas candidate HPV-specific clones and E7-related motifs did.

Over chemoradiotherapy, repertoires were sampled more than once. The receptor was isolated from a human donor with HPV-associated anogenital cancer. Sample: blood, taken from a patient who underwent chemoradiotherapy.

The CDR3 DNA reads TGTGCCAGCAGCTTAGGACAGTTGAACACTGAAGCTTTCTTT. This gives the protein CASSLGQLNTEAFF. J is TRBJ1-1 and V is TRBV7-9; a possible D gene is TRBD1 (5 bases). The V gene's germline CDR1 is SEHNR and CDR2 FQNEAQ (reference sequence). V was shortened by 1 base and J by 0 bases, with 6 bases between the two germline ends. This CDR3 contains 14 residues.